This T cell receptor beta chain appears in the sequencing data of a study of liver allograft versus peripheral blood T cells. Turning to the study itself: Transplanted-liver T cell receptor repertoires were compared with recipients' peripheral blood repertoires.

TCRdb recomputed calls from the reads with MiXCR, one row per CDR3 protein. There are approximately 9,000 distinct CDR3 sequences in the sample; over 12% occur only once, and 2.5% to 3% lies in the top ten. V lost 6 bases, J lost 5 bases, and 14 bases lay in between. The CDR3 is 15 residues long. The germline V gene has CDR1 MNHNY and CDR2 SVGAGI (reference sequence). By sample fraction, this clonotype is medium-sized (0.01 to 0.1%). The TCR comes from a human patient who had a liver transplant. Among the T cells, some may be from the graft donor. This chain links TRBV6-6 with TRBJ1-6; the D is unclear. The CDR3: CASRLVGIDNSPLHF. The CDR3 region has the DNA TGTGCCAGCAGATTAGTGGGGATTGATAATTCACCCCTCCACTTT.